This T cell receptor (beta chain) emerged from a study of CD8+ T cells in alopecia areata (dated by TCRdb to 2017 to 2018). For the wider study: The treated patients, all with moderate-to-severe alopecia areata, were enrolled in an open-label pilot trial of oral tofacitinib given at 5 to 10 mg twice daily. immunoSEQ multiplex PCR using 35 Vbeta forward primers and 13 Jbeta reverse primers was used to amplify TCRbeta CDR3 regions. On the human side, TCRbeta sequencing was run on scalp tissue and on sorted CD4+ and CD8+ peripheral blood T cells from healthy controls and from alopecia areata patients with either patchy or totalis/universalis disease. Clonality in the scalp was compared among normal scalp (n=4), patchy alopecia areata scalp (n=8), and alopecia totalis/universalis scalp (n=8). Tofacitinib was administered for 6 to 18 months, and 6 months of follow-up off drug were then conducted to assess delayed response and recurrence. RNA came from the PAXgene miRNA kit for fixed scalp, the miRNeasy kit for PBMCs, and the RNeasy kit for mouse skin. Biopsies were taken from tofacitinib-treated patients at baseline and again at 4 and 24 weeks into treatment, and several of those patients also had a later scalp biopsy. High-throughput TCRbeta sequencing was used to examine T cell clonal expansion in alopecia areata in both the C3H/HeJ mouse model and human patients. Disease severity in treated patients was measured with the SALT score, which quantifies the percentage of affected scalp surface area. The paper's findings and limits, for the study overall: Shared TCR sequences between patients were less evident than in mice, which may be partly attributable to HLA diversity in the patient population. Resident alphabeta T cells in normal human skin are also sequenced, complicating scalp TCR repertoire analysis, unlike mouse skin dominated by gammadelta T cells. Because the treated cohort was small and included a single nonresponder, larger studies are needed to assess links between baseline CD8+ expansion and response. Many expanded lesional clones persisted in scalp and blood during tofacitinib treatment, which may partly explain relapse after stopping treatment. With tofacitinib, both scalp clonality and the number of expanded CD8+ clones among the top 100 scalp clones went down significantly. Lesional scalp, especially in alopecia totalis/universalis, showed higher clonality and more expanded CD8+ clones than normal scalp, suggesting antigenic drive.

The receptor library was made with the immunoSEQ multiplex PCR assay. For TCR sequencing, RNA was extracted from every sample and reverse transcribed into cDNA to serve as template. SuperScript III was used for first-strand cDNA synthesis, primed with a 2:1 mix of oligo-dT and random hexamers. Amplification bias was assessed with a synthetic immune receptor repertoire, and residual bias was removed computationally. The published analysis was carried out like this. Raw reads were preprocessed for error removal, and CDR3 was defined according to IMGT conventions as running from the conserved cysteine to phenylalanine. Clonality was computed by normalizing Shannon entropy by log2 of the number of productive unique TCRs and subtracting the result from 1. Whether each scalp clone was CD4 or CD8 was inferred by checking scalp TCRbeta sequences against the CD4 and CD8 repertoires from sorted blood. The clones in this table, taken by TCRdb from immuneACCESS, are in-frame only. Not every clone is retained; where verified, under half of the shortfall comes from an unresolved V gene, and the cause of the rest is unknown. Clonal size and the V and J genes are those of that table, whereas D and trimming came from the DNA. The sample records approximately 210,000 clones, about 65% of which are singletons. About 1.3% of the sample belongs to the ten largest clones.

The junction carries 9 bases between V and J, which are trimmed by 5 bases and 2 bases respectively. The CDR3 goes from the cysteine to the phenylalanine over 13 residues. The kept DNA is CDR3 alone, 39 bases in frame from the first base. In the germline V gene, CDR1 corresponds to SGHTA and CDR2 to FQGTGA. A note on this clone: Which antigen it targets is not known. Base qualities are missing; no much larger clone stands one base away.

The sample's treatment or condition label, in plain terms: oral pan-JAK inhibitor, 5-10 mg twice daily. From alopecia areata patients, peripheral blood was collected along with lesional scalp punch biopsies. After PBMCs were isolated by density centrifugation and stained for CD3, CD4 and CD8, a FACSAria was used to sort CD4+ and CD8+ T cells. The specimen comprised CD4+ T cells sorted from blood, sampled at approximately week 49, from a patient treated with tofacitinib. The chain uses TRBV7-3 and TRBJ2-5; no D gene call is confident. The sequence derives from a human donor with alopecia areata. DNA sequence: TGTGCCAGCAGCCCCCGCCCTCAAGAGACCCAGTACTTC. The translation is CASSPRPQETQYF. Reference TRBV7-3 and TRBJ2-5 genes cover what lies past the CDR3, so the full variable domain is GAGVSQTPSNKVTEKGKYVELRCDPISGHTALYWYRQSLGQGPEFLIYFQGTGAADDSGLPNDRFFAVRPEGSVSTLKIQRTERGDSAVYLCASSPRPQETQYFGPGTRLLVL.